This T cell receptor (beta chain) originates from a study of tumor-infiltrating lymphocytes in primary liver carcinoma. Co-extraction of both nucleic acids (RNA and DNA) used about 20-33 mg of unsorted bulk tissue. Treatment of the patients' primary liver carcinoma consisted of surgical resection. Sampling was performed at five separate regions of each tumor. Overall study results and limits: When set against blood, tumors had a significantly higher top-250-clone fraction (p = 0.039).

Total RNA amounting to 500 ng was the source from which TCR beta cDNA was made with a constant-region primer. Slightly modified ARM-PCR, run as three nested multiplex PCR rounds, produced the TCR beta libraries. The two initial PCR rounds, approximately 10 cycles each, used TRBV1-TRBV30 forward and C-beta reverse primers. MiXCR was run by TCRdb on the multiplex PCR reads, yielding one entry per CDR3 protein. The repertoire holds roughly 49,000 distinct CDR3 sequences, with around 82% as singletons. As regards this clonotype: Its cognate antigen is unknown.

Germline V gene sequence: CDR1 MNHEY, CDR2 SVGAGI. The CDR3 length is 16 residues. The sequence came from a middle-aged man with primary liver carcinoma and hepatitis B virus infection. The chain has TRBV6-5 and TRBJ2-7, with D possibly matching TRBD1 (6 bases). Sequences were obtained from liver tumor tissue from sampling region 5. Subset here: tumor region T5, tumor centre. In nucleotides, the CDR3 is TGTGCTTGCAGTTACGGAGGCAGGGGACATACATACGAGCAGTACTTC. Translating gives CACSYGGRGHTYEQYF.